This T cell receptor beta chain was sequenced for a study of cytomegalovirus exposure and HLA in healthy donors. Study information: Caucasian-associated ancestry cluster membership applied to 75% to 85% of some 400 genotyped donors.

This clone was found once. What it binds is not known. Overall study findings and caveats: Compared with the approximately 700-donor mean, an Asian-associated ancestry cluster reportedly had fewer N-insertions, according to a later analysis.

Regarding donors, all were healthy bone marrow donors. Vbeta (60) and Jbeta (13) primers were used in the PCR. As processed by the authors: Some 12 million shared chains were among the approximately 82 million unique TCR beta chains that a later analysis counted. The repertoire was sequenced with immunoSEQ multiplex PCR; TCRdb's copy has only in-frame clones and lacks some. V and J calls and clone size come straight from that table; D and trimming were deduced from the DNA. The sample includes over 150,000 clones, over 80% seen only once; the top ten take around 2%. The CDR3 is 13 residues long. The ends were cut back, 10 bases at V and 2 bases at J, with 15 bases in the middle. The germline gives CDR1 ENHRY, CDR2 SYGVKD.

This receptor was identified in a human donor in good health. The V call is TRBV10-3, the J call TRBJ2-7; D might be TRBD2 (6 bases). The source material was PBMCs. CDR3 nucleotides: TGTGCCACGCGGGGAACAGATACCTACGAGCAGTACTTC. It yields the protein CATRGTDTYEQYF.